The clone carrying this T cell receptor beta chain appeared a single time. Assay: immunoSEQ multiplex PCR; the TCRdb copy retains only in-frame clones and omits some. The table records about 81,000 clones, just under 95% of them present only once. This record belongs to a study of control samples from healthy donors and cancer patients. CDR1 and CDR2 from the germline V gene are SGHRS and YFSETQ. V was pared by 0 bases and J by 5 bases, with 7 bases of the junction left unmatched. The CDR3 extends over 16 amino acids. The specimen was blood. The rearrangement uses TRBV5-1 and TRBJ2-1; 8 bases fit TRBD2. The source of this sequence is a woman aged 18-29 years in good health. The CDR3 region has the DNA TGCGCCAGCAGCTTGGTTCCAGCGGGGGTTAACAATGAGCAGTTCTTC. Amino acids: CASSLVPAGVNNEQFF.